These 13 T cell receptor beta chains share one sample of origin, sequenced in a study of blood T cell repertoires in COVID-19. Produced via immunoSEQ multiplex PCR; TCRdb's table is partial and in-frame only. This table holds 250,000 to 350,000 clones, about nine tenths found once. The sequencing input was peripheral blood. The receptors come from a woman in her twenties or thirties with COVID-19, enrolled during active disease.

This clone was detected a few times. The CDR3 coding sequence is TGCGCCAGCAGCTTAGCAATTGGGGACAGGGGCGCACCCCTCCACTTT. This encodes CASSLAIGDRGAPLHF. The chain recombines TRBV5-1 with TRBJ1-6; 10 bases fit TRBD1. Germline CDR1 is SGHRS and CDR2 is YFSETQ. J gave up 11 bases and V 2 bases, and 10 bases lay outside the gene matches. The CDR3 sequence is 16 residues long.

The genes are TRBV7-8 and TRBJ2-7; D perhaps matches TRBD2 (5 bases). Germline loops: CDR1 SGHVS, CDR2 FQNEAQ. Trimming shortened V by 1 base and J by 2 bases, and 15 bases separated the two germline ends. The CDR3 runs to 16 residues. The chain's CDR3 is CASSLVIRGPPYEQYF. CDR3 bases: TGTGCCAGCAGCTTAGTGATCCGGGGTCCCCCCTACGAGCAGTACTTC. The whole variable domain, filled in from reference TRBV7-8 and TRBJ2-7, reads GAGVSQSPRYKVAKRGQDVALRCDPISGHVSLFWYQQALGQGPEFLTYFQNEAQLDKSGLPSDRFFAERPEGSVSTLKIQRTQQEDSAVYLCASSLVIRGPPYEQYFGPGTRLTVT.

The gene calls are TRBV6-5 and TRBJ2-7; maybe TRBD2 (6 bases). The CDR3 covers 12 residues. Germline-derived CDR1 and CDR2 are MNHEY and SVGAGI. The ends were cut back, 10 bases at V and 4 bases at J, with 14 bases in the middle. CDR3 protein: CATTIGGYEQYF. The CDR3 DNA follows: TGTGCCACGACAATTGGGGGGTACGAGCAGTACTTC.

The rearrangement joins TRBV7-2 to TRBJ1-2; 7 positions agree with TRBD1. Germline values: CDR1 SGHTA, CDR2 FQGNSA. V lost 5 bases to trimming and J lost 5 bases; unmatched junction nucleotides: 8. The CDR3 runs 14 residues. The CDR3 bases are TGTGCCAGCAGCCCCCAGGGGGGTTTTTATGGCTACACCTTC. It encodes CASSPQGGFYGYTF.

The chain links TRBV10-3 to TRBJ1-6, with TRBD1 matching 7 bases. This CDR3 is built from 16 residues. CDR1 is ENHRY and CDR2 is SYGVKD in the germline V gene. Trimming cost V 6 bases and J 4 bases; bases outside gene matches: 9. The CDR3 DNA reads TGTGCCATCAGAAACCGGGACAGTACTTATAATTCACCCCTCCACTTT. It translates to CAIRNRDSTYNSPLHF.

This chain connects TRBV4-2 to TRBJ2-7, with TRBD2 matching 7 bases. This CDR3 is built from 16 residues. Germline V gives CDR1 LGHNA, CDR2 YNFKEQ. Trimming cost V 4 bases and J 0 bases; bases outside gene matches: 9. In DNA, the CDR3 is TGTGCCAGCAGCCGTACGGGAGGAGGGAGCTCCTACGAGCAGTACTTC. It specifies CASSRTGGGSSYEQYF.

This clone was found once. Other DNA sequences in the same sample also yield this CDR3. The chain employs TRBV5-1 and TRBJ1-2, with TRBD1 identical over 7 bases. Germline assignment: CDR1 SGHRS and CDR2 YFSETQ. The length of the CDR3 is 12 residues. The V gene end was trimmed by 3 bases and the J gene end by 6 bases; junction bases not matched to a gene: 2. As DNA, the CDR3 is TGCGCCAGCAGCTCAGGGGGGCATGGCTACACCTTC. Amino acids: CASSSGGHGYTF.

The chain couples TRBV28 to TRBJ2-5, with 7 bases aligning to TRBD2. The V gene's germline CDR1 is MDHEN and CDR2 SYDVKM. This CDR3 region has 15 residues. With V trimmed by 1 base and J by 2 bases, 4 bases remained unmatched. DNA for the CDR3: TGTGCCAGCAGTTTATCGGGGGGAGGGCAAGAGACCCAGTACTTC. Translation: CASSLSGGGQETQYF.

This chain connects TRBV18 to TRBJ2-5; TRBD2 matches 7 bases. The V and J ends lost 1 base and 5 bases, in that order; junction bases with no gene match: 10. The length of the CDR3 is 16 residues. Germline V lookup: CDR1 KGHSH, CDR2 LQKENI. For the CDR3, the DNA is TGTGCCAGCTCACCACAGAGTTTGGGAGGGGTGGAGACCCAGTACTTC. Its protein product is CASSPQSLGGVETQYF.

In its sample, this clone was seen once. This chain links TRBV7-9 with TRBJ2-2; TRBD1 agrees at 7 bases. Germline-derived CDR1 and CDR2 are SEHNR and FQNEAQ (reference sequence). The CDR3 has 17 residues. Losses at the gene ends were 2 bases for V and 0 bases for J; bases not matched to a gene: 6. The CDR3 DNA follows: TGTGCCAGCAGCTTACTGCCGGGACAGCCGAACACCGGGGAGCTGTTTTTT. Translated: CASSLLPGQPNTGELFF.

The CDR3 DNA follows: TGTGCCAGCAGCGCCACTACTGCTGCCTACGAGCAGTACTTC. Translation: CASSATTAAYEQYF. This chain connects TRBV11-2 to TRBJ2-7; D gene uncertain. Germline assignment: CDR1 SGHAT and CDR2 FQNNGV. The V end was cut by 5 bases, the J end by 2 bases, with 13 bases between. The CDR3 loop spans 14 amino acids.

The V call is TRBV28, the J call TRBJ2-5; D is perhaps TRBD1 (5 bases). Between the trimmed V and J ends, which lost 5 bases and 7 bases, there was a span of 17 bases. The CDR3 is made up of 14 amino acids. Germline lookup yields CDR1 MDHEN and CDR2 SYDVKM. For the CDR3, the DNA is TGTGCCAGCAGTAACCCTCGGGTAACAGGGACCCAGTACTTC. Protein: CASSNPRVTGTQYF.

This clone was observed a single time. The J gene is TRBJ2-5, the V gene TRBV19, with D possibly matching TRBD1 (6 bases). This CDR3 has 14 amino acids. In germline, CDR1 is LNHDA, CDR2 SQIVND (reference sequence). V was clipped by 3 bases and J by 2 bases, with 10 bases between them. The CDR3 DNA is TGTGCCAGTAGTATTAGGGACAATCAAGAGACCCAGTACTTC. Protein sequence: CASSIRDNQETQYF.